This record looks at one T cell receptor beta chain sequence and its context. What this receptor recognizes is not known. Base qualities are missing; no much larger clone stands one base away. The data originate from a study of beta chain features in type 1 diabetes (dated by TCRdb to 2017 to 2018). Turning to the overall study: Patients and healthy donors did not differ in mean age, gender distribution, total cell number or subset yield. The study compared TCRB repertoires of sorted circulating CD4+ T cell subsets between recently diagnosed type 1 diabetes patients and matched healthy donors. Whereas all 30 or so donors provided naive and central memory subsets, regulatory and stem cell-like memory subsets were isolated from just 8 patients and roughly eight healthy donors. A total of about 100 million sorted cells were examined across all samples, and RNA yield correlated strongly with the number of cells per subset. Points the paper makes about the study in general: Patients with type 1 diabetes made fewer insertions and deleted more nucleotides at VDJ recombination sites, implying thymic rearrangement abnormalities. Only small numbers of individuals were included in the HLA sub-analyses, which left unresolved whether HLA type had any influence on TCRB rearrangement. Naive, central memory and regulatory TCRB repertoires appeared to be more alike among patients than among healthy donors. PCR may preferentially amplify shorter templates, but because patient and control samples were amplified and corrected together, any resulting skew would affect both groups equally. Sequencing cDNA rather than genomic DNA could over-represent highly expressing activated cells, although activation and CD3 levels did not differ between groups. In all four CD4+ subsets, TCRB CDR3 length was moderately but significantly shorter in type 1 diabetes patients.

The High Capacity cDNA Reverse Transcription Kit was used to reverse transcribe all of the isolated RNA, meaning that expressed TCRB transcripts were what got sequenced. Naive, central memory and regulatory T cell samples underwent deep immunoSEQ sequencing, averaging around 3.9 million total reads per sample. Sorted cells were lysed in RLT buffer and RNA was extracted with DNase-treated RNeasy Micro or Mini kits, depending on cell number. Each cell subset was processed on its own to prevent cross-contamination, while patient and healthy donor samples were processed together. The immunoSEQ multiplex PCR was used to amplify TCRB sequences from cDNA, generating 87-bp fragments that spanned the CDR3 region. Sequencing of the amplicons was performed on the Illumina HiSeq platform. In the paper's pipeline: PCR bias was corrected computationally using synthetic template baselines, and reads within Hamming distance 2 were collapsed, with unmergeable singletons discarded. Reads were aligned against IMGT to assign V, D and J genes, CDR3 length and insertions or deletions at six rearrangement sites. Clonotype counts were normalized to sorted cell number within each subset before computing true diversity and Gini coefficients with the tcR R package. Repertoire sharing was quantified using the overlap coefficient calculated on TCRB nucleotide sequences. Out-of-frame TCRB sequences from naive cells were analyzed to stand in for the pre-selection repertoire. The source is immuneACCESS, and TCRdb retained only in-frame sequences with V and J called. Part of the clones is not carried over; for the studies checked, unresolved V genes explain less than half of this, and the remainder is unexplained. The V and J calls and clone size are taken from that table; D and trimming were inferred from the DNA. The sample table records 620,000 or so clones; roughly a sixth of these occur just once. Of the sample, roughly 0.098% is held by the ten largest clones.

CDR1 and CDR2 are read off the germline V gene as MDHEN and SYDVKM. V loses 3 bases at its end and J loses 7 bases; junction bases beyond the gene matches: 11. From its cysteine to its phenylalanine, the CDR3 spans 15 amino acids. Just the 45-base CDR3 DNA is kept, in frame starting at base 1. Each donor gave one peripheral blood draw, around 100 mL on average, collected into heparinised tubes. A BD FACSAria II and a panel including CD45RO, CCR7, CD25, CD127, CD95 and CD27 were used to sort naive, central memory, regulatory and stem cell-like memory CD4+ T cells. A purity above 95% was achieved for all sorted populations. PBMCs were separated immediately by Lymphoprep density gradient centrifugation and were stained directly, without being cultured. So that batch effects would be minimized, each experiment stained and sorted samples in pairs, pairing one healthy donor with one patient.

This sequence was found in a man aged 18 to 35 in good health. The sample comprised naive CD4+ T cells from blood. Explained via the paper, the cell subset or site label denotes: true naive CD4+ T cells. The chain uses TRBV28 and TRBJ2-7, with 8 middle bases fitting TRBD1. The CDR3 corresponds to CASSFRDRPLVEQYF. Read as DNA, the sequence is TGTGCCAGCAGTTTTAGGGACAGGCCCTTAGTGGAGCAGTACTTC. Where the CDR3 stops, the reference TRBV28 and TRBJ2-7 genes take over; the full variable domain is DVKVTQSSRYLVKRTGEKVFLECVQDMDHENMFWYRQDPGLGLRLIYFSYDVKMKEKGDIPEGYSVSREKKERFSLILESASTNQTSMYLCASSFRDRPLVEQYFGPGTRLTVT.